The present entry profiles one T cell receptor beta chain with its context. Which antigen it targets is not known. No base-level quality is on record; no much larger clone is a single base apart. Per the germline V gene (reference sequence), MNHEY is the CDR1 and SMNVEV is the CDR2. Taken from cysteine to phenylalanine, the CDR3 has 15 residues. Only CDR3 DNA is held: 45 bases, read in frame from base 1. Trimming removed 8 bases from V and 0 bases from J; the gene matches leave 10 bases unexplained. TCRbeta CDR3 regions were amplified from genomic DNA using the immunoSEQ Assay, a bias-controlled multiplex PCR. In the paper's pipeline: The number of nucleated cells in each sample was estimated from the amplification of reference gene primers within the assay. Sequence reads were collapsed and filtered to measure the absolute abundance of every unique TCRbeta CDR3 rearrangement. Productive Simpson clonality was computed per sample as the square root of Simpson's diversity index over productive rearrangements. The immuneACCESS repertoire file appears here via TCRdb, limited to in-frame rearrangements. These files lack a portion of the clones; in checked studies, under half of the deficit traces to unresolved V genes, and the cause of the others is not known. For V, J and clone size, that table is used; D and trimming come from the DNA. The sample records about 200,000 clones, roughly 80% of which are singletons. The ten largest clones represent roughly 4.9% of the sample.

The data were obtained in a study of blood T cell repertoires in COVID-19 (dated by TCRdb to the early 2020s). Describing the broader study: The collaborator samples originated in the United States, Italy and Spain and spanned the acute and convalescent phases of COVID-19. The dataset comprised deeply sampled blood TCRbeta repertoires from subjects exposed to, actively infected with, or recovered from COVID-19. The samples were drawn from two sources: the first 160 participants of the ongoing ImmuneRACE study, and 1,254 subjects contributed by 6 global collaborators. Where HLA class I and class II types were available, the types were taken from metadata supplied by the sample provider, not from assay-based typing. The prospective study material was composed of cDNA or gDNA derived from T cells, B-cell-depleted T cells, or PBMCs. Nearly every sample came with metadata listing a de-identified subject ID, COVID-19 status, age in years and sex. A freely available public database, intended as a resource for researchers studying the immune response to SARS-CoV-2, is where the repertoires were released. Findings and caveats that apply to the study as a whole: The amount of clinical and demographic metadata varied by source and participant and was provided uncurated.

Collaborating institutions collected whole blood in K2EDTA tubes following their own protocols. For TCRbeta analysis, collaborator samples were shipped as frozen whole blood, as isolated PBMCs, or as DNA extracted from either sample type. The source of this sequence is a human donor in a cohort sampled during active COVID-19. Recombination connected TRBV27 to TRBJ2-7, with TRBD2 identical over 7 junction bases. Specimen: peripheral blood. The DNA sequence is given as TGTGCCAGCGGAAAACTAGCGCTAAACTCCTACGAGCAGTACTTC. Its protein is CASGKLALNSYEQYF.